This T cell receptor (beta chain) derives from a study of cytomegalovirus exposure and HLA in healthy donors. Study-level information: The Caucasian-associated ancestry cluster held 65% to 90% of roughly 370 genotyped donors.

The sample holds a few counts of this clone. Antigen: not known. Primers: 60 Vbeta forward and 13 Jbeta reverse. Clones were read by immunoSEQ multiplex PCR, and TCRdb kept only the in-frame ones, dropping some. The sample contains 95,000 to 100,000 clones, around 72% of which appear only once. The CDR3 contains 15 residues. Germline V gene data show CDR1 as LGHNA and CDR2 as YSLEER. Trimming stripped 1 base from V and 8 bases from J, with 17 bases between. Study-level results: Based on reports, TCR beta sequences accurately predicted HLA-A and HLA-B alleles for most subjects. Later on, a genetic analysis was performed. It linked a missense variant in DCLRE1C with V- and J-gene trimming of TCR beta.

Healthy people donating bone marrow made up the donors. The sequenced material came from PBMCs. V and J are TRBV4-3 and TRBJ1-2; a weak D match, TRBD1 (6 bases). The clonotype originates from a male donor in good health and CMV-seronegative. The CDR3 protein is CASSQALIQGVGYTF. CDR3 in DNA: TGCGCCAGCAGCCAAGCCCTCATACAGGGTGTAGGCTACACCTTC.